The 4 T cell receptor beta chains listed next were all sequenced from one sample in a study of cytomegalovirus exposure and HLA in healthy donors. PCR was performed using 60 Vbeta and 13 Jbeta primers. Libraries were prepared by immunoSEQ multiplex PCR; TCRdb keeps only in-frame clonotypes and omits some of them. The data show about 250,000 clones, around 90% seen once. Material for sequencing was PBMCs. The source is a girl aged 2-9 years in good health and CMV-seronegative.

The J gene is TRBJ2-3, the V gene TRBV5-1, with 8 bases aligning to TRBD1. After removal of 5 bases from V and 2 bases from J, the junction contained 19 bases not matched to a gene. The CDR3 spans 19 residues. The germline CDR1 and CDR2 sequences are SGHRS and YFSETQ. CDR3 in DNA: TGCGCCAGCAGGTGGACAGGGTTTAGTGGGTGGTCCACCACAGATACGCAGTATTTT. Translating it yields CASRWTGFSGWSTTDTQYF.

The V call is TRBV9, the J call TRBJ2-7; D is perhaps TRBD2 (6 bases). There are 15 residues in the CDR3. Trimming stripped 0 bases from V and 3 bases from J, with 13 bases between. Germline CDR1 is SGDLS and CDR2 is YYNGEE. The CDR3, as DNA: TGTGCCAGCAGCGTAGCTGGGGGGAACATCTACGAGCAGTACTTC. Protein: CASSVAGGNIYEQYF.

This rearrangement joins TRBV6-5 to TRBJ2-7; TRBD2 aligns across 11 bases. Germline trimming cut 2 bases from V and 4 bases from J; bases unmatched to any gene: 7. The CDR3 consists of 16 residues. In germline, CDR1 is MNHEY, CDR2 SVGAGI. The CDR3: CASSYRTSGSLYEQYF. The CDR3, as DNA: TGTGCCAGCAGTTACCGAACTAGCGGGAGTCTATACGAGCAGTACTTC.

The V and J genes are TRBV27 and TRBJ1-6, with unresolved D. The CDR3 has 12 residues. V shed 5 bases and J shed 9 bases, with 8 bases lying between them. Germline V CDR1 and CDR2: MNHEY, SMNVEV (reference sequence). The CDR3 loop is CASSQSGSPLHF. CDR3 sequence (DNA): TGTGCCAGCAGTCAGTCGGGTTCACCCCTCCACTTT.